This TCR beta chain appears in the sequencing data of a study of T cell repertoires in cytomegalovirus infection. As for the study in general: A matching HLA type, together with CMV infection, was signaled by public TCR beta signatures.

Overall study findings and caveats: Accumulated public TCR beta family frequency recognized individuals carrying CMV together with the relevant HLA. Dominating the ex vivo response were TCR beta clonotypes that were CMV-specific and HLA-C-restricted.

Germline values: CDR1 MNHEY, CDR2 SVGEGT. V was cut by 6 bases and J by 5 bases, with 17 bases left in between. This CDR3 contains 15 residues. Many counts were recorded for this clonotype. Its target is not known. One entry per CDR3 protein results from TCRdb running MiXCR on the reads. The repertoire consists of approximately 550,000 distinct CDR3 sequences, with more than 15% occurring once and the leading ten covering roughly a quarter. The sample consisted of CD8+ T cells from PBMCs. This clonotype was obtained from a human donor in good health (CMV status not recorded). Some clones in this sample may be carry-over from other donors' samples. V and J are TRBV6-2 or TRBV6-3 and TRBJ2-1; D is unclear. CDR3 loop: CASRTDDSANNEQFF. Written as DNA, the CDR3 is TGTGCCAGCAGAACCGACGATAGTGCCAACAATGAGCAGTTCTTC.